The T cell receptor (beta chain) under discussion was sequenced for a study of control samples from healthy donors and cancer patients. The protocol was immunoSEQ multiplex PCR, while the TCRdb copy is restricted to in-frame clones and leaves out a portion. The sample lists 170,000 or so clones; around 94% were seen once. Germline CDR1 is MNHEY and CDR2 is SVGAGI. This CDR3 has 15 amino acids. Trimming removed 2 bases at V and 0 bases at J, with 8 bases between. V is TRBV6-5 and J is TRBJ2-1; a possible D gene is TRBD1 (5 bases). The source of this sequence is a woman aged 18 to 35 in good health. Sequenced material: blood. The CDR3 DNA is TGTGCCAGCAGTTACCAGGGAAGCTCCTACAATGAGCAGTTCTTC. This codes for CASSYQGSSYNEQFF.